The source of this T cell receptor (beta chain) is a study of T cell changes during pregnancy in multiple sclerosis. This CDR3 has 16 amino acids. V gave up 0 bases and J gave up 6 bases; unmatched junction bases: 6. The germline CDR1 and CDR2 sequences are SGHDT and YYEEEE. Profiling relied on immunoSEQ multiplex PCR, and the TCRdb table lists in-frame clones only, not all of them. The sample includes under 95,000 clones, roughly 92% of them seen just once. The sample consisted of peripheral blood, taken in the second trimester of pregnancy. The sequence came from a female donor with multiple sclerosis, enrolled in a pregnancy study. This sequence joins TRBV5-6 and TRBJ2-1; 10 bases are shared with TRBD2. The CDR3 here is CASSLVASGGVNEQFF. The CDR3 bases are TGTGCCAGCAGCTTGGTGGCTAGCGGGGGAGTCAATGAGCAGTTCTTC.